Below are 14 T cell receptor beta chains sequenced from a single sample in a study of T cell responses to AZD1222 COVID-19 vaccine. Some clones are missing from TCRdb's copy, which holds only in-frame ones; the method was immunoSEQ multiplex PCR. Of 100,000 to 150,000 clones in the sample, roughly 84% were seen once. The sequenced sample was peripheral blood, obtained on day 0 of AZD1222 vaccination. All receptors come from an adult in good health.

This clone was seen a single time. The rearrangement uses TRBV20-1 and TRBJ1-3, with D possibly TRBD1 on 5 matching bases. CDR1 is DFQATT, CDR2 SNEGSKA, per germline (reference sequence). The CDR3 is 13 residues long. Trimming shortened V by 3 bases and J by 4 bases, and 10 bases separated the two germline ends. The CDR3 sequence: CSASGGNGNTIYF. CDR3 bases: TGCAGTGCTAGTGGGGGGAACGGAAACACCATATATTTT.

V usage is TRBV6-2 or TRBV6-3 and J usage is TRBJ1-2; D possibly corresponds to TRBD1 (5 bases). Between the trimmed V and J ends, which lost 0 bases and 6 bases, there was a span of 14 bases. Germline V CDR1 and CDR2: MNHEY, SVGEGT. The CDR3 length is 15 residues. The DNA of the CDR3 is TGTGCCAGCAGTTACTCCCGGGTGGCAGGGAATGGCTACACCTTC. Translated: CASSYSRVAGNGYTF.

The rearrangement links TRBV15 to TRBJ1-1; 7 nucleotides line up with TRBD1. J gave up 3 bases and V 1 base, and 5 bases lay outside the gene matches. CDR1 and CDR2 from the germline V gene are LNHNV and YYDKDF (reference sequence). This CDR3 has 15 residues. CDR3 sequence (DNA): TGTGCCACCAGCAGAGGGACCACAGGGGACACTGAAGCTTTCTTT. This codes for CATSRGTTGDTEAFF.

This clone appeared once. This chain links TRBV19 with TRBJ1-6; TRBD1 aligns across 11 bases. The germline V gene has CDR1 LNHDA and CDR2 SQIVND (reference sequence). This CDR3 has 17 amino acids. J lost 4 bases, V lost 5 bases, and 7 bases had no gene match. The CDR3 region is CASSSGQGVKYNSPLHF. As DNA, the CDR3 is TGTGCCAGTAGTTCGGGACAGGGGGTGAAGTATAATTCACCCCTCCACTTT.

The rearrangement joins TRBV11-3 to TRBJ2-2; D unresolved. The ends were cut back, 3 bases at V and 7 bases at J, with 15 bases in the middle. This CDR3 is built from 15 residues. Germline CDR1 is SGHNT and CDR2 is YENEEA. Here the CDR3 reads CASSFSVQKGGELFF. In nucleotides, the CDR3 is TGTGCCAGCAGCTTTAGTGTGCAAAAGGGCGGGGAGCTGTTTTTT.

The chain employs TRBV29-1 and TRBJ2-3; 12 bases fit TRBD2. The V and J ends lost 4 bases and 2 bases, in that order; junction bases with no gene match: 1. In germline, CDR1 is SQVTM, CDR2 ANQGSEA. There are 14 residues in the CDR3. The DNA of the CDR3 is TGCAGCGTTGCTAGCGGGGGGGCCACAGATACGCAGTATTTT. Its protein product is CSVASGGATDTQYF.

The chain employs TRBV24-1 and TRBJ2-7; TRBD1 agrees at 11 bases. Germline CDR1 KGHDR, CDR2 SFDVKD. V gave up 4 bases and J gave up 3 bases; unmatched junction bases: 4. This CDR3 comprises 15 residues. CDR3 region: CATSDTGTGGYEQYF. The DNA for the CDR3 is TGTGCCACCAGTGACACCGGGACAGGGGGCTACGAGCAGTACTTC.

The chain employs TRBV6-5 and TRBJ1-4; the match to TRBD1 covers 10 bases. Trimming at V came to 2 bases and at J to 7 bases, leaving 1 base not matched to a gene. This CDR3 comprises 14 residues. Looked up from germline, CDR1 is MNHEY and CDR2 is SVGAGI. CDR3 nucleotide sequence: TGTGCCAGCAGTTACGGGACAGGGGCTGAAAAACTGTTTTTT. Translated: CASSYGTGAEKLFF.

The chain joins TRBV7-3 to TRBJ2-5; D is possibly TRBD2 (5 bases). Trimming left V 2 bases short and J 2 bases short, with 12 bases between. The CDR3 is 15 residues long. The germline V gene encodes CDR1 SGHTA and CDR2 FQGTGA. In nucleotides, the CDR3 is TGTGCCAGCAGCTTAGGGGTGGGAGCACAAGAGACCCAGTACTTC. It translates to CASSLGVGAQETQYF.

This rearrangement joins TRBV2 to TRBJ2-7; D tentatively fits TRBD1 or TRBD2 (5 bases each). This CDR3 contains 15 residues. Trimming cost V 4 bases and J 6 bases, with 19 bases left between them. Per the germline V gene, CDR1 is SNHLY and CDR2 is FYNNEI. DNA of the CDR3: TGTGCCAGCAGTGTTGATTGGGGGAGAGGCTCCGAGCAGTACTTC. The encoded protein is CASSVDWGRGSEQYF.

This clone was seen only a few times. V gene TRBV5-4 combines with J gene TRBJ2-3; 8 bases align to TRBD2. Germline-derived CDR1 and CDR2 are SGHNT and YYREEE (reference sequence). J gave up 6 bases and V 5 bases, and 11 bases lay outside the gene matches. The CDR3 has 15 amino acids. The CDR3 sequence: CASSLTGGSGDTQYF. The CDR3 DNA reads as TGTGCCAGCAGTTTAACGGGAGGGAGCGGGGATACGCAGTATTTT.

The V and J genes are TRBV5-4 and TRBJ1-1; D gene ambiguous. Germline CDR1 reads SGHNT; CDR2 reads YYREEE (reference sequence). This CDR3 comprises 14 residues. The germline V and J ends were trimmed by 0 bases and 1 base, with 7 bases remaining between them. CDR3 amino acids: CASSLAARNTEAFF. The CDR3 bases are TGTGCCAGCAGCTTGGCCGCCAGGAACACTGAAGCTTTCTTT.

The chain recombines TRBV29-1 with TRBJ2-3; 7 bases align to TRBD1. V shed 7 bases, J shed 8 bases, and the junction held 15 bases outside the gene matches. Germline CDR1 is SQVTM and CDR2 is ANQGSEA. This CDR3 is 14 amino acids long. DNA for the CDR3: TGCAGCGGATCTTTACAGGGGTTTGAGAGTACGCAGTATTTT. This encodes CSGSLQGFESTQYF.

The chain couples TRBV27 to TRBJ1-5, with D possibly TRBD1 on 6 matching bases. The CDR3 contains 20 residues. In germline, CDR1 is MNHEY, CDR2 SMNVEV (reference sequence). Trimming pared 3 bases from V and 0 bases from J, leaving 24 bases between. The CDR3 loop reads CASSLTRPPGQRYSNQPQHF. CDR3 sequence (DNA): TGTGCCAGCAGTTTGACTCGGCCCCCGGGACAAAGATATAGCAATCAGCCCCAGCATTTT.